This is a list of T cell receptor beta chains from one sample in a study of shared clonotypes between healthy human individuals. The assay was immunoSEQ multiplex PCR, and TCRdb's table has in-frame clones only and misses some. The table shows about 1.5 million clones, with 95% to 99% occurring only once. Specimen: naive CD4+ T cells sorted from blood. The receptors derive from a man aged 25 to 40 in good health. The CDR3 runs from the conserved cysteine through the conserved F or W. Each record gives: V gene, J gene, clone size, D gene, CDR3 DNA, CDR3 protein. The D gene is left open where the match is weak. Only part of the rows carry a size: once, few, many, or a class if the clone is expanded.

>TRBV5-5|TRBJ1-1|NA|NA
TGTGCCAGCAGCGAATCCGACAGTTGGAACACTGAAGCTTTCTTT
CASSESDSWNTEAFF
>TRBV19|TRBJ2-2|once|TRBD1
TGTGCCAGTAGCCAGGGACAGGTTTTAGCCGGGGAGCTGTTTTTT
CASSQGQVLAGELFF
>TRBV9|TRBJ2-1|NA|TRBD1
TGTGCCAGCAGCCCGCGGACAGGACACAATGAGCAGTTCTTC
CASSPRTGHNEQFF
>TRBV18|TRBJ2-5|NA|NA
TGTGCCAGCTCACAGGGCCTTTCGGGGGCGGAGACCCAGTACTTC
CASSQGLSGAETQYF
>TRBV5-5|TRBJ2-3|NA|NA
TGTGCCAGCAGCTTCAGCTCCACAGATACGCAGTATTTT
CASSFSSTDTQYF
>TRBV28|TRBJ2-7|NA|TRBD2
TGTGCCAGCAGTTCCTCAAGACTAGCGGTGTACTCCTACGAGCAGTACTTC
CASSSSRLAVYSYEQYF
>TRBV5-6|TRBJ2-4|NA|NA
TGTGCCAGCAGCTTATTGAGCTGGAGGGAAAGGCTGTACATTCAGTACTTC
CASSLLSWRERLYIQYF
>TRBV6-1|TRBJ2-3|NA|NA
TGTGCCACCTCTCGCCCTCAAGATACGCAGTATTTT
CATSRPQDTQYF
>TRBV7-9|TRBJ2-1|NA|NA
TGTGCCAGCAGTTTTATCGGACTCTACAATGAGCAGTTCTTC
CASSFIGLYNEQFF
>TRBV6-1|TRBJ1-2|NA|NA
TGTGCCAGCAGGACCACAGGGAGAAACTATGGCTACACCTTC
CASRTTGRNYGYTF
>TRBV19|TRBJ2-2|NA|NA
TGTGCCAGTAGTATCACCACCGGGGAGCTGTTTTTT
CASSITTGELFF
>TRBV30|TRBJ1-5|NA|NA
TGTGCCTGGAGTCCCGGAAACAATCAGCCCCAGCATTTT
CAWSPGNNQPQHF
>TRBV7-8|TRBJ2-1|NA|NA
TGTGCCAGCAGCTTCTCCCCTAGCCGCGAGCAGTTCTTC
CASSFSPSREQFF
>TRBV30|TRBJ2-3|NA|TRBD2
TGTGCCTGGAGTGTGGGCGGGAGCCGCGCAGATACGCAGTATTTT
CAWSVGGSRADTQYF
>TRBV7-9|TRBJ1-5|once|TRBD1
TGTGCCAGCACCTTAACCGGGCAGGGGGTATCCCAGCCCCAGCATTTT
CASTLTGQGVSQPQHF
>TRBV10-3|TRBJ2-3|NA|NA
TGTGCCATCCGCGGTACTAGCACAGATACGCAGTATTTT
CAIRGTSTDTQYF
>TRBV19|TRBJ2-7|NA|TRBD2
TGTGCCAGTAGCAGACTAGCGGGGTCGTACGAGCAGTACTTC
CASSRLAGSYEQYF
>TRBV28|TRBJ2-4|NA|NA
TGTGCCAGCAGTTCCGGGACATCGCCGGACATTCAGTACTTC
CASSSGTSPDIQYF
>TRBV12-5|TRBJ2-1|NA|NA
TGTGCTAGTGGTTTGGTCGGGGGAGTCGCCTACAATGAGCAGTTCTTC
CASGLVGGVAYNEQFF
>TRBV6-6|TRBJ2-7|NA|NA
TGTGCCAGCAGTTACTCCGGAGAAATCCCCTCTTACGAGCAGTACTTC
CASSYSGEIPSYEQYF
>TRBV19|TRBJ1-2|NA|NA
TGTGCCAGCCGCTTAGCTCCAGGGTCTAACTATGGCTACACCTTC
CASRLAPGSNYGYTF
>TRBV19|TRBJ1-5|NA|NA
TGTGCCAGTAGTAAATACAGGTTTTCCCAGCCCCAGCATTTT
CASSKYRFSQPQHF
>TRBV19|TRBJ1-2|once|NA
TGTGCCAGTAGTCGCGGGAAAGCTAACTATGGCTACACCTTC
CASSRGKANYGYTF
>TRBV30|TRBJ1-1|once|NA
TGTGCCGTTGGTCCGAGGAACACTGAAGCTTTCTTT
CAVGPRNTEAFF
>TRBV28|TRBJ2-7|NA|NA
TGTGCCAGCAGCCGTGTAACTTACGAGCAGTACTTC
CASSRVTYEQYF